This entry describes one T cell receptor beta chain. Antigen: not known. This sample was included in a study of vaccination and CD4 T cells after COVID-19. Study at large: The post-COVID samples were taken a median roughly 98 days after diagnosis, anywhere from 35 to 161.

The treatment here: approximately 11-day PBMC culture with coronavirus spike peptide pools or control peptides (ViraFEST assay). Looked up from germline, CDR1 is DFQATT and CDR2 is SNEGSKA (reference sequence). The germline V and J ends were trimmed by 3 bases and 6 bases, with 10 bases remaining between them. The CDR3 is 12 residues long. The Oncomine TCR Beta short-read assay sequenced DNA from cultured CD4+ T cells. Using its own MiXCR run on the PCR reads, TCRdb lists one record per CDR3 protein. The data contain about 3,600 distinct CDR3 sequences, 17% of them singletons. The sample was CD4+ T cells from blood, cultured in vitro. The clonotype originates from a human donor who had recovered from COVID-19. This sequence joins TRBV20-1 and TRBJ2-3, with no clear D. CDR3 in DNA: TGCAGTGCTAGTCAGAACGGTGATACGCAGTATTTT. Translation: CSASQNGDTQYF.